Shown below are 30 T cell receptor beta chains from a single sample sequenced in a study of CD8 T cells in ankylosing spondylitis. MiXCR was run by TCRdb on the 5' RACE reads, yielding one entry per CDR3 protein. Among about 250,000 distinct CDR3 sequences listed, roughly 32% were seen once. The sequencing sample was made of blood, either unsorted or a sorted T cell fraction (not recorded which). These receptors were obtained from a male donor with ankylosing spondylitis or in good health (not recorded which).

The rearrangement joins TRBV29-1 to TRBJ2-1, with 7 bases fitting TRBD2. The V gene's germline CDR1 is SQVTM and CDR2 ANQGSEA. There are 15 residues in the CDR3. Trimming cost V 3 bases and J 5 bases; bases outside gene matches: 10. The CDR3 protein is CSVEGDLRGDNEQFF. The CDR3 DNA follows: TGCAGCGTTGAGGGGGACCTCCGGGGGGACAATGAGCAGTTCTTC.

In this sample, this clonotype turned up many times. The chain employs TRBV20-1 and TRBJ2-3; 9 bases are a match to TRBD1. CDR1 and CDR2 (germline): DFQATT, SNEGSKA (reference sequence). With 0 bases clipped from V and 7 bases from J, the junction kept 11 bases outside the gene matches. The CDR3 runs to 16 residues. CDR3 sequence (DNA): TGCAGTGCTAGAGATCTAGAGGGACAGGGAGCTTATACGCAGTATTTT. As protein: CSARDLEGQGAYTQYF.

The V call is TRBV9, the J call TRBJ2-1; TRBD1 is a possible D gene (5 bases). CDR3 length: 16 residues. Germline CDR1 is SGDLS and CDR2 is YYNGEE. V lost 0 bases and J 4 bases, leaving 14 bases between the germline ends. The chain's CDR3 is CASSVVGARAYNEQFF. CDR3 DNA sequence: TGTGCCAGCAGCGTAGTGGGTGCCAGGGCTTACAATGAGCAGTTCTTC.

CDR3 sequence: CASSSGQGAVDTQYF. CDR3 DNA: TGTGCCAGCAGTTCCGGACAGGGGGCCGTAGATACGCAGTATTTT. The chain uses TRBV2 and TRBJ2-3; TRBD1 matches 11 bases. CDR3 length: 15 amino acids. Trimming took 5 bases from V and 5 from J; bases not matched to a gene: 6. Germline V CDR1 and CDR2: SNHLY, FYNNEI. The full variable domain, its missing parts supplied by reference TRBV2 and TRBJ2-3, is EPEVTQTPSHQVTQMGQEVILRCVPISNHLYFYWYRQILGQKVEFLVSFYNNEISEKSEIFDDQFSVERPDGSNFTLKIRSTKLEDSAMYFCASSSGQGAVDTQYFGPGTRLTVL.

CDR3 region: CSARIRTGDHEQFF. DNA for the CDR3: TGCAGTGCTAGGATTAGGACAGGGGACCATGAGCAGTTCTTC. The rearrangement uses TRBV20-1 and TRBJ2-1, with TRBD1 matching 9 bases. Germline loops: CDR1 DFQATT, CDR2 SNEGSKA (reference sequence). Trimming removed 3 bases from V and 8 bases from J; junction bases left unmatched: 8. This CDR3 is 14 amino acids long.

This clonotype was counted a few times. The chain combines TRBV29-1 with TRBJ1-2; D possibly corresponds to TRBD1 (6 bases). Germline V gene lookup returns CDR1 SQVTM and CDR2 ANQGSEA. This CDR3 has 15 amino acids. Deletions cut 7 bases from V and 8 bases from J, with 26 bases between. CDR3 in DNA: TGCAGCGCCAAGACAGGACCCCTTGAGTCGGGGGGCTACACCTTC. This gives the protein CSAKTGPLESGGYTF.

This clonotype appeared a few times. This chain joins TRBV4-1 and TRBJ2-5, with 7 bases aligning to TRBD1. The V gene's germline CDR1 is MGHRA and CDR2 YSYEKL. This CDR3 contains 14 residues. V lost 3 bases, J lost 2 bases, and 3 bases stayed unmatched. The CDR3 DNA follows: TGCGCCAGCAGCCACCCGGGACAGCAAGAGACCCAGTACTTC. Residues: CASSHPGQQETQYF.

The rearrangement joins TRBV10-3 to TRBJ2-2, with D possibly being TRBD2 (6 bases). This CDR3 comprises 13 residues. The V end lost 2 bases, the J end lost 6 bases, and 7 bases lay between the germline ends. CDR1 is ENHRY and CDR2 is SYGVKD in the germline V gene. The CDR3 spells CAISEGGAGELFF. In DNA, the CDR3 is TGTGCCATCAGTGAGGGAGGGGCCGGGGAGCTGTTTTTT.

This chain links TRBV4-2 with TRBJ2-2, with TRBD2 identical over 9 bases. Losses at the gene ends were 1 base for V and 1 base for J; bases not matched to a gene: 1. The CDR3 covers 16 residues. Germline V CDR1 and CDR2: LGHNA, YNFKEQ. The CDR3 DNA reads as TGTGCCAGCAGCCAAGTAGCGGGGGTGAACACCGGGGAGCTGTTTTTT. The encoded protein is CASSQVAGVNTGELFF.

This clonotype was recorded a few times. The chain employs TRBV20-1 and TRBJ2-3; 12 nucleotides align to TRBD2. CDR1 and CDR2 (germline): DFQATT, SNEGSKA (reference sequence). This CDR3 spans 15 amino acids. Germline trimming cut 4 bases from V and 4 bases from J; bases unmatched to any gene: 6. The CDR3 DNA sequence: TGCAGTGCTACAAGGACTAGCGGGGAGGCAGATACGCAGTATTTT. This codes for CSATRTSGEADTQYF.

V usage is TRBV5-1 and J usage is TRBJ1-4; D is unclear. The germline gives CDR1 SGHRS, CDR2 YFSETQ. The CDR3 contains 13 residues. Trimming cost V 6 bases and J 0 bases, with 6 bases left between them. The CDR3 region is CASMGATNEKLFF. In DNA, the CDR3 is TGCGCCAGCATGGGAGCAACTAATGAAAAACTGTTTTTT.

This rearrangement joins TRBV12-3 or TRBV12-4 to TRBJ2-3; 8 bases map to TRBD1. The CDR3 has 12 residues. V shed 5 bases and J 5 bases; nucleotides not matched to a gene: 0. CDR3 coding DNA: TGTGCCAGCAGTACAGGGGGAGATACGCAGTATTTT. Protein sequence: CASSTGGDTQYF.

The rearrangement joins TRBV5-1 to TRBJ2-3; D is uncertain. This CDR3 has 13 amino acids. Trimming took 1 base from V and 3 from J, leaving 6 bases between them. CDR1 SGHRS and CDR2 YFSETQ come from the germline V gene. Written as DNA, the CDR3 is TGCGCCAGCAGCTTGATTGGAACAGATACGCAGTATTTT. It translates to CASSLIGTDTQYF.

This clonotype was seen more than once but under ten times. The rearrangement joins TRBV4-1 to TRBJ1-3; 7 bases match TRBD1. Losses at the gene ends were 4 bases for V and 0 bases for J; bases not matched to a gene: 9. The CDR3 loop spans 17 amino acids. Germline assignment: CDR1 MGHRA and CDR2 YSYEKL. CDR3 DNA: TGCGCCAGCAGCCTGGGGACAGCTCAAAGCTCTGGAAACACCATATATTTT. Its protein product is CASSLGTAQSSGNTIYF.

The gene calls are TRBV5-1 and TRBJ1-6; D is possibly TRBD1 (6 bases). The germline CDR1 and CDR2 sequences are SGHRS and YFSETQ. The CDR3 runs to 15 residues. The V end was cut by 3 bases, the J end by 14 bases, with 21 bases between. CDR3 residues: CASSSGSDSLLSLHF. The CDR3 DNA follows: TGCGCCAGCAGCTCCGGATCGGACAGCCTATTATCCCTCCACTTT.

Of note for this clonotype: The junction differs from germline at one of its ends, possibly a read error. The CDR3 loop is CATSVLPPGQGTDTQYF. CDR3 coding DNA: TGTGCCACCAGTGTCCTTCCACCGGGACAGGGCACAGATACGCAGTATTTT. V is TRBV10-3 and J is TRBJ2-3; TRBD1 matches at 8 bases. CDR1 is ENHRY, CDR2 SYGVKD, per germline. The CDR3 length is 17 residues.

The rearrangement joins TRBV3-1 to TRBJ2-7; 8 nucleotides agree with TRBD1. Trimming removed 6 bases from V and 2 bases from J; junction bases left unmatched: 6. The CDR3 is 14 residues long. Germline V lookup: CDR1 LGHDT, CDR2 YNNKEL (reference sequence). The CDR3 nucleotides are TGTGCCAGCAGTCAACAGGGGGATACCTACGAGCAGTACTTC. Amino acid sequence: CASSQQGDTYEQYF.

The chain employs TRBV20-1 and TRBJ2-1; no clear D. The CDR3 is 16 residues long. In germline, CDR1 is DFQATT, CDR2 SNEGSKA (reference sequence). The V and J ends lost 0 bases and 0 bases respectively, with 12 bases between them. The CDR3, as DNA: TGCAGTGCTAGAGAGTTCGCGGCTTCCTCCTACAATGAGCAGTTCTTC. Translation: CSAREFAASSYNEQFF.

Only a few counts were recorded for this clonotype. The chain couples TRBV20-1 to TRBJ2-7; 9 nucleotides agree with TRBD1. Germline values: CDR1 DFQATT, CDR2 SNEGSKA (reference sequence). After removal of 1 base from V and 4 bases from J, the junction contained 8 bases not matched to a gene. The CDR3 runs 15 residues. CDR3 sequence: CSARGGGTGQYEQYF. In DNA form, the CDR3 reads TGCAGTGCTAGAGGCGGTGGGACAGGGCAGTACGAGCAGTACTTC.

The chain has TRBV5-1 and TRBJ2-1, with a possible D match to TRBD1 (6 bases). The ends were cut back, 5 bases at V and 6 bases at J, with 12 bases in the middle. The CDR3 has 13 residues. The germline gives CDR1 SGHRS, CDR2 YFSETQ. In nucleotides, the CDR3 is TGCGCCAGCAGACCAGGGGTCGCCAATGAGCAGTTCTTC. Protein product: CASRPGVANEQFF. Full variable domain (missing parts from reference TRBV5-1 and TRBJ2-1): KAGVTQTPRYLIKTRGQQVTLSCSPISGHRSVSWYQQTPGQGLQFLFEYFSETQRNKGNFPGRFSGRQFSNSRSEMNVSTLELGDSALYLCASRPGVANEQFFGPGTRLTVL.

This chain uses TRBV6-2 or TRBV6-3 with TRBJ2-5; D is unclear. The CDR3 is 13 amino acids. V dropped 6 bases and J dropped 5 bases, with 13 bases sitting between them. Germline V gene sequence: CDR1 MNHEY, CDR2 SVGEGT. The CDR3 sequence is CASRKTRLETQYF. Here the CDR3 DNA reads TGTGCCAGCAGGAAGACCAGACTGGAGACCCAGTACTTC.

This clonotype was observed a few times. This chain links TRBV20-1 with TRBJ1-1, with unresolved D. With 1 base removed from V and 1 base from J, the gap between germline ends came to 4 bases. The CDR3 consists of 12 residues. Germline CDR1 and CDR2: DFQATT and SNEGSKA (reference sequence). Here the CDR3 reads CSARVQNTEAFF. In DNA, the CDR3 is TGCAGTGCTAGAGTGCAGAACACTGAAGCTTTCTTT.

The chain has TRBV9 and TRBJ2-3, with 10 bases that match TRBD1. Trimming removed 4 bases from V and 5 bases from J; junction bases left unmatched: 4. In germline, CDR1 is SGDLS, CDR2 YYNGEE. This CDR3 is built from 14 residues. This CDR3 reads CASSLGQGKDTQYF. CDR3 coding DNA: TGTGCCAGCAGCCTGGGACAGGGGAAAGATACGCAGTATTTT. The full variable domain, in which reference TRBV9 and TRBJ2-3 provide the parts outside the CDR3, is DSGVTQTPKHLITATGQRVTLRCSPRSGDLSVYWYQQSLDQGLQFLIQYYNGEERAKGNILERFSAQQFPDLHSELNLSSLELGDSALYFCASSLGQGKDTQYFGPGTRLTVL.

V gene TRBV12-3 or TRBV12-4 combines with J gene TRBJ2-3; D unresolved. The CDR3 totals 13 residues. V lost 5 bases, J lost 0 bases, and 6 bases lay in between. The CDR3: CASSKRSTDTQYF. The CDR3 DNA sequence: TGTGCCAGCAGTAAGCGTAGCACAGATACGCAGTATTTT.

This rearrangement joins TRBV5-1 to TRBJ1-6; D may be TRBD1 (5 bases). The CDR3 totals 15 residues. V dropped 0 bases and J dropped 7 bases, with 11 bases sitting between them. Per the germline V gene, CDR1 is SGHRS and CDR2 is YFSETQ. CDR3 sequence: CASSLDGRENSPLHF. In DNA, the CDR3 is TGCGCCAGCAGCTTGGATGGCAGGGAGAATTCACCCCTCCACTTT.

This chain joins TRBV10-3 and TRBJ1-1; unclear D gene. Trimming removed 1 base from V and 1 base from J, with 7 bases in between. CDR3 length: 14 residues. CDR1 and CDR2 from the germline V gene are ENHRY and SYGVKD. CDR3 in amino acids: CAISEFMGNTEAFF. DNA for the CDR3: TGTGCCATCAGTGAGTTTATGGGGAACACTGAAGCTTTCTTT.

In its sample, this clonotype was seen a few times. The gene calls are TRBV10-1 and TRBJ1-1; a weak D match, TRBD1 (5 bases). The length of the CDR3 is 14 residues. V dropped 4 bases and J dropped 4 bases, with 13 bases sitting between them. Germline V gene data show CDR1 as WNHNN and CDR2 as SYGVQD (reference sequence). CDR3 DNA: TGCGCCAGCAGTGTATTCACGCAGGGCACTGAAGCTTTCTTT. This translates into CASSVFTQGTEAFF.

This clonotype turned up a few times. The chain uses TRBV12-3 or TRBV12-4 and TRBJ2-7; D tentatively fits TRBD1 or TRBD2 (5 bases each). The CDR3 is 13 amino acids. The V end lost 3 bases, the J end lost 3 bases, and 9 bases lay between the germline ends. The CDR3 DNA follows: TGTGCCAGCAGTTTGGGGGAAGACTACGAGCAGTACTTC. As protein: CASSLGEDYEQYF.

This clonotype was seen only a few times. The V and J genes are TRBV20-1 and TRBJ2-3; TRBD2 aligns across 10 bases. Germline trimming cut 1 base from V and 3 bases from J; bases unmatched to any gene: 4. This CDR3 has 15 amino acids. Germline V gene sequence: CDR1 DFQATT, CDR2 SNEGSKA (reference sequence). The CDR3 region has the DNA TGCAGTGCTAGAGGAGGGACTAGCGCTACAGATACGCAGTATTTT. Translation: CSARGGTSATDTQYF.

This chain uses TRBV20-1 with TRBJ1-1, with unresolved D. V gave up 2 bases and J gave up 1 base, with 8 bases separating them. CDR3 length: 13 amino acids. The germline gives CDR1 DFQATT, CDR2 SNEGSKA (reference sequence). CDR3 residues: CSARSRGNTEAFF. CDR3 DNA sequence: TGCAGTGCTAGAAGTCGAGGGAACACTGAAGCTTTCTTT.